The present entry profiles one T cell receptor (beta chain) with its context. Its antigen remains unknown. Produced via immunoSEQ multiplex PCR; TCRdb's table is partial and in-frame only. The sample holds approximately 150,000 clones, around nine tenths seen once. Second-dose timings of about 4 or about 12 weeks were pooled. This entry belongs to a study of T cell responses to AZD1222 COVID-19 vaccine. Study outcomes and limitations: The donor cohort was predominantly white British with a female majority, and clonal diversity may have been underestimated.

Germline V gene data show CDR1 as LGHNA and CDR2 as YSLEER. Trimming took 4 bases from V and 5 from J, leaving 17 bases between them. The CDR3 length is 15 residues. This chain joins TRBV4-3 and TRBJ1-1, with D uncertain. The receptor was derived from an adult who received the AZD1222 COVID-19 vaccine. The source material was peripheral blood, sampled 28 days after the second AZD1222 dose. CDR3 amino acids: CASSPSRGGVTEAFF. In DNA, the CDR3 is TGCGCCAGCAGCCCCTCCCGGGGTGGAGTTACTGAAGCTTTCTTT.